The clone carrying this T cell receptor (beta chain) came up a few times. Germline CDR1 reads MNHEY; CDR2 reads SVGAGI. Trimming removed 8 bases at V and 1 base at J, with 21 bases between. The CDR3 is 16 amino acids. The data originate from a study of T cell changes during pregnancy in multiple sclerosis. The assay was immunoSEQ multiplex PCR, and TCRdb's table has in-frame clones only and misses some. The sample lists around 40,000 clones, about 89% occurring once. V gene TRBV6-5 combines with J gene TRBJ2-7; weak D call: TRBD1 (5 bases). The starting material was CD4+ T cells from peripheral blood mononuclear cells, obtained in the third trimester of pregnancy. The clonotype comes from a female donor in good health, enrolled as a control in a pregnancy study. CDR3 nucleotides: TGTGCCAGCGGTTTTAGGAAGGCAGGGAAATCCTACGAGCAGTACTTC. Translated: CASGFRKAGKSYEQYF.